Below, one T cell receptor beta chain is given with its context. Its specificity is unknown. PCR employed 60 Vbeta and 13 Jbeta primers. The assay was immunoSEQ multiplex PCR, and TCRdb's table has in-frame clones only and misses some. The table includes tens of thousands of clones, about 60% detected once. These data belong to a study of cytomegalovirus exposure and HLA in healthy donors. General study results and limits: An analysis that was carried out later associated approximately 15,000 TCR beta sequences with HLA alleles at 0.05 false discovery rate. Among TCR beta chains, those listed as cytomegalovirus-associated numbered more than 150.

Germline V CDR1 and CDR2: KGHSH, LQKENI. The CDR3 sequence is 13 residues long. Trimming cost V 1 base and J 7 bases, with 8 bases left between them. The sequenced sample consisted of PBMCs. The source of this sequence is a woman in her 30s in good health and CMV-seronegative. V usage is TRBV18 and J usage is TRBJ1-5; no reliable D call. In nucleotides, the CDR3 is TGTGCCAGCTCACCACGAGTGGAGCAGCCCCAGCATTTT. Translating gives CASSPRVEQPQHF.